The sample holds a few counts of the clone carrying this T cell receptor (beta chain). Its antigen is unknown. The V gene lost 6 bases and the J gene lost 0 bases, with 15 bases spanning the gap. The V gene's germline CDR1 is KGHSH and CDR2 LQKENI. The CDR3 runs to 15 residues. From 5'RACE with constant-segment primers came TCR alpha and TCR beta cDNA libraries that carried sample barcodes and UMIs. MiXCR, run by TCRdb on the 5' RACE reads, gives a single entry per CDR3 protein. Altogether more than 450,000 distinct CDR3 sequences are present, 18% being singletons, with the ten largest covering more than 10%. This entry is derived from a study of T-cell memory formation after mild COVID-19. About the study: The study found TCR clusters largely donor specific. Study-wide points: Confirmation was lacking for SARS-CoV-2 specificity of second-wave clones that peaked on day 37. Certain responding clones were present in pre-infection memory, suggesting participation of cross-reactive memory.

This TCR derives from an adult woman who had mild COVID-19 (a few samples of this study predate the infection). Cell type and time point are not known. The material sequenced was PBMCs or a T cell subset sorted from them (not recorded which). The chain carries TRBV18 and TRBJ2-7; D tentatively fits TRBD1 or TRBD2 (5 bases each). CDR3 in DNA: TGTGCCAGCTCGGCCGAGGGACGGAACTCCTACGAGCAGTACTTC. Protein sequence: CASSAEGRNSYEQYF. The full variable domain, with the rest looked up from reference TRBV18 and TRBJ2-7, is NAGVMQNPRHLVRRRGQEARLRCSPMKGHSHVYWYRQLPEEGLKFMVYLQKENIIDESGMPKERFSAEFPKEGPSILRIQQVVRGDSAAYFCASSAEGRNSYEQYFGPGTRLTVT.